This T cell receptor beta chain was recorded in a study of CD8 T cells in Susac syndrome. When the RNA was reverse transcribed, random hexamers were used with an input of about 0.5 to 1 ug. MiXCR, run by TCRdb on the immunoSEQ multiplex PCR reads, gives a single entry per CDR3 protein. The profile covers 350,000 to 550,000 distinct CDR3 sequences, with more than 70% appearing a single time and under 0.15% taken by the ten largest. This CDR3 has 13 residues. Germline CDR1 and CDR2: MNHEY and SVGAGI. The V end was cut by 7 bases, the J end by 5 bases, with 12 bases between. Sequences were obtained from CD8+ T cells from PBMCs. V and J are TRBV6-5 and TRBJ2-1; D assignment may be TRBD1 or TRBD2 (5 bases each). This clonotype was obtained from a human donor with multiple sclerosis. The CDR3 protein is CASTGPSNNEQFF. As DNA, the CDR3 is TGTGCCAGCACGGGACCCTCTAACAATGAGCAGTTCTTC.